These T cell receptor beta chains were read from a single sample in a study of blood T cell repertoires in COVID-19. This table comes from immunoSEQ multiplex PCR, and its TCRdb copy is limited to in-frame clones, with some not included. Of roughly 330,000 clones listed, around 83% are singletons. The sequenced sample was peripheral blood. The receptors come from a woman aged 45-60 years with acute or convalescent COVID-19. Each CDR3 is given with its conserved first and last residue. D genes are given only for firm matches. The size entry is marked missing in some rows and otherwise reads once, few, many or a size class.

j_call clone_size v_call d_call cdr3_nt cdr3_aa
TRBJ1-2 NA TRBV29-1 TRBD1 TGCAGCGTGAGCCGGGACAGGGCTCTCTATGGCTACACCTTC CSVSRDRALYGYTF
TRBJ2-7 NA TRBV18 TRBD1 TGTGCCAGCCAGGGACAGGGGAACGAGCAGTACTTC CASQGQGNEQYF
TRBJ1-2 NA TRBV27 NA TGTGCCAGCAGTCCCGGGTGGGGCGCAGATGGCTACACCTTC CASSPGWGADGYTF
TRBJ2-3 once TRBV11-3 TRBD2 TGTGCCAGCAGCTTGGGACTAGCGGGGGACCTTAGCACAGATACGCAGTATTTT CASSLGLAGDLSTDTQYF
TRBJ2-7 NA TRBV14 NA TGTGCCAGCAGCCAAGATCAGGGTAGGGGCTACGAGCAGTACTTC CASSQDQGRGYEQYF
TRBJ1-4 NA TRBV18 NA TGTGCCAGCTCACCTTCGACAGGCACTAATGAAAAACTGTTTTTT CASSPSTGTNEKLFF
TRBJ2-1 NA TRBV12-5 TRBD2 TGTGCTAGTGGTTTGGGAAGACTAGCGGGAGGTCATGAGCAGTTCTTC CASGLGRLAGGHEQFF
TRBJ2-3 NA TRBV6-5 NA TGTGCCAGCAGGGACTGGAACGGAGATACGCAGTATTTT CASRDWNGDTQYF
TRBJ1-2 NA TRBV4-2 TRBD1 TGTGCCAGCAGCCAGATGACAGGGGAAGGCTACACCTTC CASSQMTGEGYTF
TRBJ2-1 NA TRBV2 TRBD2 TGTGCCAGCAGTGAAAGCCTAGCGGGAGGGCTTAATGAGCAGTTCTTC CASSESLAGGLNEQFF
TRBJ1-1 NA TRBV9 NA TGTGCCAGCCCCCTGGGGCAGAACACTGAAGCTTTCTTT CASPLGQNTEAFF
TRBJ1-4 NA TRBV2 NA TGTGCCAGCAGTGGCCGGGGGGCGACTAATGAAAAACTGTTTTTT CASSGRGATNEKLFF
TRBJ1-1 NA TRBV6-2/TRBV6-3 NA TGTGCCAGCAGCCCTCTCGGGACAACTCGAACGAACACTGAAGCTTTCTTT CASSPLGTTRTNTEAFF
TRBJ2-3 NA TRBV5-4 NA TGTGCCAGCAGTCTAAGAGTTTCGGATACGCAGTATTTT CASSLRVSDTQYF